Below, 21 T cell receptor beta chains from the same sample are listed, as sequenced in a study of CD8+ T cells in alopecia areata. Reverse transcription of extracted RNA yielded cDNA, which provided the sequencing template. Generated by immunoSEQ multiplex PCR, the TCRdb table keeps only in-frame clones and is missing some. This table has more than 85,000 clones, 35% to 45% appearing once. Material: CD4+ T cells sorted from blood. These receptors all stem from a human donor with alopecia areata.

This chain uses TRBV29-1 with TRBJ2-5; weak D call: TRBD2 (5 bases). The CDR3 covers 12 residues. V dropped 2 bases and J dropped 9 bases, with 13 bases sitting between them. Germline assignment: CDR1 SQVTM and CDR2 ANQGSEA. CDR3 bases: TGCAGCGTTGAACGGGGTGAGGCGGCCCAGTACTTC. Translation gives CSVERGEAAQYF.

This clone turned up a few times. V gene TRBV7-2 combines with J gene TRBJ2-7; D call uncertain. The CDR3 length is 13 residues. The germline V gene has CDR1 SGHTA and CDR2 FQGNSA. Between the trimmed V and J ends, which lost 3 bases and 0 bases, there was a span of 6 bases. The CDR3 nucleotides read TGTGCCAGCAGCTTCCTTAGCTCCTACGAGCAGTACTTC. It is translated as CASSFLSSYEQYF.

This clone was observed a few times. CDR3 nucleotide sequence: TGCAGCGTGGGTAGAAAGTTCTCTGGGGCCAACGTCCTGACTTTC. As protein: CSVGRKFSGANVLTF. The chain carries TRBV29-1 and TRBJ2-6, with no clear D. Germline CDR1 reads SQVTM; CDR2 reads ANQGSEA. Trimming shortened V by 6 bases and J by 0 bases, and 12 bases separated the two germline ends. The CDR3 has 15 amino acids.

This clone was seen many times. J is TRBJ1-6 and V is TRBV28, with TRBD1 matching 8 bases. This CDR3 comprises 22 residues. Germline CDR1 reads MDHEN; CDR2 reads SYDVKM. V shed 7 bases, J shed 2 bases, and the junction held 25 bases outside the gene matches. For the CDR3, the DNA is TGTGCCAGCACCTTACTAGGACAGGGTTGGGGTACACCCGGAGCCTATAATTCACCCCTCCACTTT. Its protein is CASTLLGQGWGTPGAYNSPLHF.

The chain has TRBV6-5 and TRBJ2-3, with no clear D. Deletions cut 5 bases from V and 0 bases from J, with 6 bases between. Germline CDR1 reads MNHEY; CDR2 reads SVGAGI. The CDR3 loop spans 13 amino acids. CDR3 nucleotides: TGTGCCAGCAGTCCCGGGAGCACAGATACGCAGTATTTT. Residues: CASSPGSTDTQYF.

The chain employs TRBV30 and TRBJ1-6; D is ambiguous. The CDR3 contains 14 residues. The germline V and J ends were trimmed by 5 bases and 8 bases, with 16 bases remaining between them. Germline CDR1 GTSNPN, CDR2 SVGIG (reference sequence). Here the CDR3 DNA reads TGTGCCTGGCGTGCGGAGGAGGTTCATTCACCCCTCCACTTT. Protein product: CAWRAEEVHSPLHF.

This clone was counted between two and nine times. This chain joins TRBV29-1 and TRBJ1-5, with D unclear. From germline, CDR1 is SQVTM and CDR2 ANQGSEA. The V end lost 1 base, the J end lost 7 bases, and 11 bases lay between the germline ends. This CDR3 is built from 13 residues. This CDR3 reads CSVEGQAGQPQHF. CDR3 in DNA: TGCAGCGTTGAAGGGCAGGCTGGGCAGCCCCAGCATTTT. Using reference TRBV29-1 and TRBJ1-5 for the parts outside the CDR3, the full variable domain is SAVISQKPSRDICQRGTSLTIQCQVDSQVTMMFWYRQQPGQSLTLIATANQGSEATYESGFVIDKFPISRPNLTFSTLTVSNMSPEDSSIYLCSVEGQAGQPQHFGDGTRLSIL.

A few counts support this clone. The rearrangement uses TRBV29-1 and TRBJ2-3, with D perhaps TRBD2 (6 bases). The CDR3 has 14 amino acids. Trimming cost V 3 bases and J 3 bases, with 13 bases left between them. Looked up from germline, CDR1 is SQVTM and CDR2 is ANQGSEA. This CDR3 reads CSVESWGRTDTQYF. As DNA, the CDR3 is TGCAGCGTTGAGTCGTGGGGGAGGACAGATACGCAGTATTTT.

CDR3 in amino acids: CASSLGAYEQYF. CDR3 nucleotide sequence: TGCGCCAGCAGCTTGGGAGCCTACGAGCAGTACTTC. The rearrangement uses TRBV5-1 and TRBJ2-7; D not certain. V lost 0 bases and J 2 bases, leaving 3 bases between the germline ends. Germline V CDR1 and CDR2: SGHRS, YFSETQ. The CDR3 covers 12 residues.

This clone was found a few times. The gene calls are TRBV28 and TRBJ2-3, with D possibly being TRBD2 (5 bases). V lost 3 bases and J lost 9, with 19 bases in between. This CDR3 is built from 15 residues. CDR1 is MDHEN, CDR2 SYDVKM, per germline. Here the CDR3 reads CASSFHGESIATQYF. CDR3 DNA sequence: TGTGCCAGCAGTTTTCACGGGGAGTCTATCGCCACGCAGTATTTT.

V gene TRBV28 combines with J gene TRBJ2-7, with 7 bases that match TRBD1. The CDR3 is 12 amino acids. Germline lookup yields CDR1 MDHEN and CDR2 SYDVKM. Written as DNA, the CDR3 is TGTGTCACGACAGGGACCAGTAGGGAGCAGTACTTC. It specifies CVTTGTSREQYF.

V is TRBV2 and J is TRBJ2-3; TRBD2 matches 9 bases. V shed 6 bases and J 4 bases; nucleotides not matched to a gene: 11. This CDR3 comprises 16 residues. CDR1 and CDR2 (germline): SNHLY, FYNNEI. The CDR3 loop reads CASSPRLAVFSDTQYF. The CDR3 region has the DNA TGTGCCAGCAGCCCTAGACTAGCGGTTTTCTCAGATACGCAGTATTTT.

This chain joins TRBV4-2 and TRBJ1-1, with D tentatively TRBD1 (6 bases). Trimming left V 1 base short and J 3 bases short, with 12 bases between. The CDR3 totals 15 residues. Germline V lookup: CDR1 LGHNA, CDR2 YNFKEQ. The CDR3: CASSQAQGQYTEAFF. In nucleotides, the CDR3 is TGTGCCAGCAGCCAAGCCCAGGGGCAGTACACTGAAGCTTTCTTT.

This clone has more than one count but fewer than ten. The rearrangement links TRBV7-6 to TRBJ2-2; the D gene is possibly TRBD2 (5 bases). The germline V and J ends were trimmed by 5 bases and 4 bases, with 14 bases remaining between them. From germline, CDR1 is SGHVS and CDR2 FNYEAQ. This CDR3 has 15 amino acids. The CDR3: CASSGDPRGTGELFF. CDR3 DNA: TGTGCCAGCAGCGGAGACCCCCGGGGCACCGGGGAGCTGTTTTTT.

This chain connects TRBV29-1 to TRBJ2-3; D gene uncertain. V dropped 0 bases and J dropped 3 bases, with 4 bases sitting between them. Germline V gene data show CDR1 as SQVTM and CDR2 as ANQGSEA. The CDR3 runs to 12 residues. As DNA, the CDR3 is TGCAGCGTTGAAGATCAGACAGATACGCAGTATTTT. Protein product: CSVEDQTDTQYF.

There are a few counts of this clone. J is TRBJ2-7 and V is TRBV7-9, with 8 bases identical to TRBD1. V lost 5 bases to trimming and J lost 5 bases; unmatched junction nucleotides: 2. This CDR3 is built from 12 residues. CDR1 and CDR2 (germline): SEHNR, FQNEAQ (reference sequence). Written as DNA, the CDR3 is TGTGCCAGCAGCCAGACAGGGGACGAGCAGTACTTC. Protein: CASSQTGDEQYF. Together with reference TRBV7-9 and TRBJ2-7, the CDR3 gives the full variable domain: DTGVSQNPRHKITKRGQNVTFRCDPISEHNRLYWYRQTLGQGPEFLTYFQNEAQLEKSRLLSDRFSAERPKGSFSTLEIQRTEQGDSAMYLCASSQTGDEQYFGPGTRLTVT.

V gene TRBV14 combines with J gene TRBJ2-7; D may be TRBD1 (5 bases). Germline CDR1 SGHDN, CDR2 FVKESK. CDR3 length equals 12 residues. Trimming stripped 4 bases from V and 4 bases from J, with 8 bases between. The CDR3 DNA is TGTGCCAGCAGCCTGCAGGGTTACGAGCAGTACTTC. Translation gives CASSLQGYEQYF.

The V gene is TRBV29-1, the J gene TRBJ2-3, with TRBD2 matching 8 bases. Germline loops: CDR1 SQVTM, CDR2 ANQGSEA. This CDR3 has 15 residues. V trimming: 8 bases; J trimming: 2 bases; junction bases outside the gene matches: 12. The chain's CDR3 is CSISSLAGVTDTQYF. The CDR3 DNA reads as TGCAGCATAAGCTCCCTAGCGGGCGTCACAGATACGCAGTATTTT.

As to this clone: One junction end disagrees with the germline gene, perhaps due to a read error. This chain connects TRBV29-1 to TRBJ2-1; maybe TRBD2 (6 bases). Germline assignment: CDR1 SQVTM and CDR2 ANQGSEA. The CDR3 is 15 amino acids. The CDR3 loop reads CSVYPLAPPYSEQFF. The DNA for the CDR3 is TGCAGCGTTTACCCACTAGCCCCCCCGTACAGTGAGCAGTTCTTC.

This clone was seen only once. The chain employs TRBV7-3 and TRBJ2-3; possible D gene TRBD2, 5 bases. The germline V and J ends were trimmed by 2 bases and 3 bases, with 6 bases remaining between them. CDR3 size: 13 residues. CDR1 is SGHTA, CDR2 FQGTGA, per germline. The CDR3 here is CASSLGRTDTQYF. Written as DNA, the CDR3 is TGTGCCAGCAGCTTAGGGAGAACAGATACGCAGTATTTT.

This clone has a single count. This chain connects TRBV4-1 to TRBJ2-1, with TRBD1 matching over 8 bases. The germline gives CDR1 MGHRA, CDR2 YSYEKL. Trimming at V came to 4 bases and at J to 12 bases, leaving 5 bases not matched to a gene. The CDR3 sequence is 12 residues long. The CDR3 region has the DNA TGCGCCAGCAGCCGCTTCGGACAGGGGCAGTTCTTC. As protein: CASSRFGQGQFF.